Following are 19 T cell receptor beta chains from one sample sequenced in a study of T cells in localized non-small cell lung cancer. Data came from immunoSEQ multiplex PCR; TCRdb stores just in-frame clones and leaves some out. The sample includes roughly 25,000 clones, about 92% of them seen just once. The sequencing here drew on peripheral blood, taken before any cancer treatment. All receptors come from a man aged 40-75 years with stage III squamous cell lung carcinoma.

The chain is built from TRBV9 and TRBJ2-2; D gene unclear. CDR1 and CDR2 (germline): SGDLS, YYNGEE. V lost 3 bases to trimming and J lost 4 bases, with 16 bases between them. The CDR3 loop spans 16 amino acids. The CDR3 sequence is CASSERAGGVTGELFF. The CDR3 region has the DNA TGTGCCAGCAGCGAAAGAGCCGGCGGAGTCACCGGGGAGCTGTTTTTT. The full variable domain, its missing parts supplied by reference TRBV9 and TRBJ2-2, is DSGVTQTPKHLITATGQRVTLRCSPRSGDLSVYWYQQSLDQGLQFLIQYYNGEERAKGNILERFSAQQFPDLHSELNLSSLELGDSALYFCASSERAGGVTGELFFGEGSRLTVL.

The chain is built from TRBV7-2 and TRBJ1-5; no clear D gene. CDR3 length: 13 residues. Trimming removed 4 bases from V and 5 bases from J, with 9 bases in between. The germline V gene encodes CDR1 SGHTA and CDR2 FQGNSA. CDR3 DNA sequence: TGTGCCAGCAGCTCGATCCCGGATCAGCCCCAGCATTTT. Translating it yields CASSSIPDQPQHF.

This chain links TRBV9 with TRBJ2-7; tentatively, D is TRBD1 or TRBD2 (5 bases each). Germline CDR1 and CDR2: SGDLS and YYNGEE. The germline V and J ends were trimmed by 0 bases and 13 bases, with 14 bases remaining between them. The CDR3 is 12 residues long. The CDR3 bases are TGTGCCAGCAGCGTAGGGAGGACACCCCAATACTTC. Protein product: CASSVGRTPQYF.

The genes are TRBV18 and TRBJ2-5, with 8 bases lining up with TRBD1. The V and J ends lost 5 bases and 5 bases, in that order; junction bases with no gene match: 7. Germline values: CDR1 KGHSH, CDR2 LQKENI. The CDR3 extends over 14 amino acids. This chain's CDR3 is CASSSSGGRETQYF. The CDR3 DNA is TGTGCCAGCTCATCCTCAGGGGGCAGGGAGACCCAGTACTTC. The full variable domain, with the rest looked up from reference TRBV18 and TRBJ2-5, is NAGVMQNPRHLVRRRGQEARLRCSPMKGHSHVYWYRQLPEEGLKFMVYLQKENIIDESGMPKERFSAEFPKEGPSILRIQQVVRGDSAAYFCASSSSGGRETQYFGPGTRLLVL.

V usage is TRBV2 and J usage is TRBJ2-3; possible D gene TRBD2, 5 bases. The V end was cut by 1 base, the J end by 5 bases, with 7 bases between. Germline V gives CDR1 SNHLY, CDR2 FYNNEI. This CDR3 comprises 13 residues. DNA of the CDR3: TGTGCCAGCAGTGAAGGCCGGGAAGATACGCAGTATTTT. It encodes CASSEGREDTQYF.

The chain joins TRBV6-1 to TRBJ1-3, with 10 bases identical to TRBD1. Germline V CDR1 and CDR2: MNHNS, SASEGT. V gave up 7 bases and J gave up 7 bases; unmatched junction bases: 7. CDR3 size: 14 residues. The CDR3 DNA is TGTGCCAGCACACCGGGACAGGGGTTGAACACCATATATTTT. This translates into CASTPGQGLNTIYF.

The chain is built from TRBV7-2 and TRBJ1-4; 7 positions match TRBD1. The CDR3 totals 15 residues. Germline loops: CDR1 SGHTA, CDR2 FQGNSA. The ends lost 5 bases at V and 7 bases at J; junction bases unmatched: 10. The CDR3 loop is CASSLAGGGGEKLFF. Written as DNA, the CDR3 is TGTGCCAGCAGCCTTGCAGGAGGGGGCGGTGAAAAACTGTTTTTT.

The V and J genes are TRBV6-4 and TRBJ1-2, with 8 bases that match TRBD1. The germline V gene has CDR1 MRHNA and CDR2 SNTAGT. The CDR3 totals 12 residues. Losses at the gene ends were 6 bases for V and 8 bases for J; bases not matched to a gene: 5. The CDR3 coding sequence is TGTGCCAGCAGCTCAGGGGGCTGGGGCTACACCTTC. This translates into CASSSGGWGYTF.

V is TRBV27 and J is TRBJ2-7; 8 bases fit TRBD1. The germline V gene encodes CDR1 MNHEY and CDR2 SMNVEV (reference sequence). The length of the CDR3 is 15 residues. V gave up 5 bases and J gave up 2 bases; unmatched junction bases: 8. The CDR3, as DNA: TGTGCCAGCAGTACCCGACAGGGGATTCCCTACGAGCAGTACTTC. Translation gives CASSTRQGIPYEQYF.

This rearrangement joins TRBV28 to TRBJ1-1; no reliable D call. From germline, CDR1 is MDHEN and CDR2 SYDVKM. The CDR3 is 13 amino acids. The ends were cut back, 2 bases at V and 0 bases at J, with 4 bases in the middle. The CDR3 reads CASSLILNTEAFF. Here the CDR3 DNA reads TGTGCCAGCAGTTTAATACTGAACACTGAAGCTTTCTTT.

The chain recombines TRBV7-2 with TRBJ1-1, with no clear D. Trimming cost V 5 bases and J 4 bases, with 17 bases left between them. CDR1 is SGHTA and CDR2 is FQGNSA in the germline V gene. This CDR3 contains 15 residues. The CDR3 is CASSRTGPWGTEAFF. Here the CDR3 DNA reads TGTGCCAGCAGCCGGACCGGGCCTTGGGGCACTGAAGCTTTCTTT.

This chain uses TRBV7-2 with TRBJ1-2; 8 bases are a match to TRBD1. Germline V gene data show CDR1 as SGHTA and CDR2 as FQGNSA. This CDR3 is 14 amino acids long. V lost 5 bases to trimming and J lost 8 bases; unmatched junction nucleotides: 10. Written as DNA, the CDR3 is TGTGCCAGCAGCCTACGTAACCGACAGGGGGGCTACACCTTC. Translated: CASSLRNRQGGYTF.

The V call is TRBV7-8, the J call TRBJ1-2; TRBD1 agrees at 9 bases. Germline CDR1 is SGHVS and CDR2 is FQNEAQ. The CDR3 consists of 16 residues. Germline trimming cut 1 base from V and 3 bases from J; bases unmatched to any gene: 6. This CDR3 reads CASSLGGQGLDYGYTF. In nucleotides, the CDR3 is TGTGCCAGCAGCTTAGGTGGACAGGGGCTCGACTATGGCTACACCTTC.

The CDR3 nucleotides read TGTGCCAGCTCACCTGGGTTAAGCTCCTACGAGCAGTACTTC. It translates to CASSPGLSSYEQYF. J is TRBJ2-7 and V is TRBV18; unclear D gene. This CDR3 contains 14 residues. Trimming pared 3 bases from V and 0 bases from J, leaving 9 bases between. Germline V gene data show CDR1 as KGHSH and CDR2 as LQKENI.

This rearrangement joins TRBV14 to TRBJ2-1, with TRBD2 identical over 11 bases. The CDR3 is made up of 18 amino acids. Germline V gene lookup returns CDR1 SGHDN and CDR2 FVKESK. J was trimmed by 4 bases and V by 3 bases; bases with no gene match: 11. The DNA for the CDR3 is TGTGCCAGCAGCCACAGACGCTCTAGCGGGAGGACGTACAATGAGCAGTTCTTC. Residues: CASSHRRSSGRTYNEQFF.

The rearrangement joins TRBV28 to TRBJ1-5, with 8 bases that match TRBD1. V lost 10 bases, J lost 5 bases, and 7 bases stayed unmatched. Germline V gene lookup returns CDR1 MDHEN and CDR2 SYDVKM. The CDR3 is 13 amino acids. The CDR3 region has the DNA TGTGCCACCTTACTACAGGGGGATCAGCCCCAGCATTTT. It yields the protein CATLLQGDQPQHF.

A remark on this clone: The germline gene is not matched at one end of the junction; a read error may be the cause. The chain recombines TRBV2 with TRBJ1-4; D gene ambiguous. This CDR3 is 12 amino acids long. From germline, CDR1 is SNHLY and CDR2 FYNNEI. Written as DNA, the CDR3 is TGTGCCAGCAGTGACGGCGGGAAGGTGCCCAAGTTT. This encodes CASSDGGKVPKF.

The chain combines TRBV10-3 with TRBJ1-1; D is undetermined. This CDR3 comprises 12 residues. The germline gives CDR1 ENHRY, CDR2 SYGVKD. V lost 0 bases and J lost 11, with 10 bases in between. The DNA of the CDR3 is TGTGCCATCAGTGAGTCTAATGTGGGGGCTTTCTTT. Translating gives CAISESNVGAFF.

The chain uses TRBV27 and TRBJ2-6; D call uncertain. The CDR3 is made up of 13 amino acids. V was trimmed by 7 bases and J by 2 bases, leaving 6 bases between them. Germline V gives CDR1 MNHEY, CDR2 SMNVEV (reference sequence). The CDR3 region is CASTRPGANVLTF. DNA for the CDR3: TGTGCCAGCACCAGACCTGGGGCCAACGTCCTGACTTTC.